This T cell receptor beta chain emerged from a study of blood T cell repertoires in COVID-19 (dated by TCRdb to 2018 to 2020). As for the study more broadly: The collaborator samples originated in the United States, Italy and Spain and spanned the acute and convalescent phases of COVID-19. The samples were drawn from two sources: the first 160 participants of the ongoing ImmuneRACE study, and 1,000 to 1,500 subjects contributed by 6 global collaborators. The material from the prospective study consisted of cDNA or gDNA derived from T cells, B-cell-depleted T cells, or PBMCs. The sample metadata nearly always contained a de-identified subject ID, COVID-19 status, age in years and sex. A freely available public database, intended as a resource for researchers studying the immune response to SARS-CoV-2, is where the repertoires were released. The dataset comprised deeply sampled blood TCRbeta repertoires from subjects exposed to, actively infected with, or recovered from COVID-19. Where HLA class I and class II types were available, the types were taken from metadata supplied by the sample provider, not from assay-based typing. What the authors observed across the whole study: The quantity of clinical and demographic metadata differed by source and by participant and was supplied without curation.

Each collaborating institution followed its own protocols to collect whole blood in K2EDTA tubes. For TCRbeta analysis, collaborators shipped samples in one of three forms: frozen whole blood, isolated PBMCs, or DNA extracted from either of those sample types. From the cysteine up to the phenylalanine, the CDR3 has a length of 13 residues. The CDR3 DNA has 39 bases and is translated from base 1. V loses 2 bases, J loses 5 bases, and the germline ends lie 6 bases apart. The germline V gene sets CDR1 to MNHEY and CDR2 to SVGAGI. Turning to this clone: It has no known antigen specificity. One base away there is no much larger clone; base qualities are not given.

TCRbeta CDR3 regions were amplified from genomic DNA using the immunoSEQ Assay, a bias-controlled multiplex PCR. The paper's processing steps were these. Nucleated cell counts per sample were estimated from amplification of reference gene primers within the assay. Sequence reads were collapsed and filtered to measure the absolute abundance of every unique TCRbeta CDR3 rearrangement. For each sample, productive Simpson clonality was calculated as the square root of Simpson's diversity index across productive rearrangements. In its TCRdb copy, this immuneACCESS table keeps in-frame sequences only and misses some clones. Where compared with another copy, unresolved V genes explain less than half of these, and the others have no known cause. Clone size and the V and J calls come from that table; the DNA yielded D and trimming. In this sample the table shows around 160,000 clones, about 90% of which occur a single time. The ten largest make up 2.3% of the sample.

The V gene is TRBV6-5 and the J gene is TRBJ2-2; confidence is insufficient to name the D gene. The clonotype originates from a human donor in a cohort sampled during active COVID-19. The specimen was peripheral blood. The DNA is TGTGCCAGCAGTTACATCAGAACCGGGGAGCTGTTTTTT. The encoded protein is CASSYIRTGELFF.